This T cell receptor (beta chain) was recovered during a study of CD8 T cells in cerebrospinal fluid in Alzheimer's disease. Reanalyzing the 10x single-cell sequencing reads, TCRdb keeps one entry per CDR3 protein, without DNA. The sample has roughly 1,500 distinct CDR3 sequences. Measured by frequency, this clonotype is medium-sized. The CDR3 has 17 residues. Germline V lookup: CDR1 LGHDT, CDR2 YNNKEL (reference sequence). V and J are TRBV3-1 and TRBJ2-7; TCRdb gives TRBD1 as the D gene, but with no DNA this cannot be confirmed. The clonotype was recovered from a human donor with Alzheimer's disease. The sequencing sample was made of cerebrospinal fluid. CDR3 region: CASSHQAHRGRFHEQYF.